This T cell receptor (beta chain) was found in a study of radiotherapy plus CTLA-4 blockade in lung cancer (dated by TCRdb to between 2018 and 2020). For context, the study as a whole: Among the enrolled patients, about 19% had an objective response, and about 31% reached disease control. What the study reported, not specific to this receptor: After treatment with radiotherapy and ipilimumab, TCR clones that came from tumors expanded in the peripheral blood. Increased serum interferon-beta after radiation, together with early dynamic changes in blood T cell clones, were reported to be the strongest predictors of response.

About this clone: It has no known antigen specificity. The record has no base qualities; no much larger clone is one base away.

Trimming removed 6 bases from V and 5 bases from J, leaving 20 bases between the germline ends. The CDR3 sequence holds 15 residues, the cysteine and phenylalanine included. Solely the CDR3 DNA is kept, with 45 bases framed from the first base. The germline V gene (reference sequence) supplies CDR1 WNHNN and CDR2 SYGVQD. Focal radiation therapy combined with CTLA-4 blockade (ipilimumab) was tested in patients with chemo-refractory metastatic non-small-cell lung cancer. Receptor libraries were prepared by the immunoSEQ multiplex PCR assay. TCRdb retrieved this table from immuneACCESS and kept in-frame rearrangements only. Not all clones are present; in checked studies, unresolved V genes account for under half, and no reason is known for the remainder. This sample comprises 45,000 to 60,000 clones, around 79% of them detected only once. The top ten hold around 8.8% of the sample.

The specimen was peripheral blood, collected from a patient treated with radiotherapy plus ipilimumab. The receptor was isolated from a human donor with non-small cell lung cancer who had a complete response to radiotherapy plus ipilimumab. The rearranged segments are TRBV10-1 and TRBJ2-7; a tentative D match to TRBD1 spans 6 bases. CDR3 region: CASSPQAGDRNEQYF. The DNA sequence is as follows: TGCGCCAGCAGCCCCCAGGCAGGGGATCGCAACGAGCAGTACTTC.